This T cell receptor (beta chain) is drawn from a study of T-cell reconstitution after alpha-beta-depleted transplantation in children. With regard to this clonotype: The antigen is undetermined.

The trim removed 0 bases at V and 0 bases at J, leaving 13 bases unmatched. This CDR3 region has 21 residues. Germline lookup yields CDR1 MGHRA and CDR2 YSYEKL. Broader study findings: The study reportedly traced alpha-beta T cells about two months after transplant to several hundred expanded graft clones. At the one-year point after transplant, T-cell counts and TCRbeta diversity were found to come mostly from T cells that had been newly produced.

This sample's TCRbeta library carried unique molecular identifier barcodes. TCRdb independently ran MiXCR on the PCR reads; one entry per CDR3 protein. The sample lists 500,000 to 650,000 distinct CDR3 sequences, about 10% occurring once. The sequence was collected from a female patient aged 2-10 years who had a stem cell transplant for aplastic anemia, so the T cells may come from the graft donor. J is TRBJ1-5 and V is TRBV4-1; 11 nucleotides match TRBD1. The sequences come from PBMCs, mostly from graft donor cells, collected 180 days after TCRalphabeta/CD19-depleted stem cell transplant. The CDR3 loop reads CASSQERARDRGTYSNQPQHF. The CDR3 bases are TGCGCCAGCAGCCAAGAGCGAGCACGGGACAGGGGGACATATAGCAATCAGCCCCAGCATTTT.